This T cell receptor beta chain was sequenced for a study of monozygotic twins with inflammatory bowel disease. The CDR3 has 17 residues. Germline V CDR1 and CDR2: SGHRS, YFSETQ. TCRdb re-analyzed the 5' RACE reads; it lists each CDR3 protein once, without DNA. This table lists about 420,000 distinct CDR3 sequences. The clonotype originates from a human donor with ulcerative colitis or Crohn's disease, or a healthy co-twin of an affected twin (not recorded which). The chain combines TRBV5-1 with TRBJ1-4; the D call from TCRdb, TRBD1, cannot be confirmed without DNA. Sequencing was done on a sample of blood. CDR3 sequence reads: CASSLSPLTGENEKLFF.